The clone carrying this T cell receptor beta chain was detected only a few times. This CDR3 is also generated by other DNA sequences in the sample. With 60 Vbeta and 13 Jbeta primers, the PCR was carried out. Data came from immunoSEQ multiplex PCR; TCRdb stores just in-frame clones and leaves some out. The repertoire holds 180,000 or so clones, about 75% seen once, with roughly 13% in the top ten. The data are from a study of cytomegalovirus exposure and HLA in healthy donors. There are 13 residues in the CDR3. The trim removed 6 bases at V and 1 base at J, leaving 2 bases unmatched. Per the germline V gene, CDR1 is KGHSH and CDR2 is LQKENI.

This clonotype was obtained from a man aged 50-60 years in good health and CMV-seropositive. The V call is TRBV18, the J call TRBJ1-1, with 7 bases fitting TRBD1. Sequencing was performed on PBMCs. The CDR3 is CASSRDRNTEAFF. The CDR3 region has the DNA TGTGCCAGCTCCCGGGACAGGAACACTGAAGCTTTCTTT. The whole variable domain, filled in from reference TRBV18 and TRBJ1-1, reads NAGVMQNPRHLVRRRGQEARLRCSPMKGHSHVYWYRQLPEEGLKFMVYLQKENIIDESGMPKERFSAEFPKEGPSILRIQQVVRGDSAAYFCASSRDRNTEAFFGQGTRLTVV.